The 13 T cell receptor beta chains reported below all come from one sample, sequenced in a study of blood T cell repertoires in COVID-19. Here immunoSEQ multiplex PCR was the method, and the copy in TCRdb shows in-frame clones only, minus some. The data contain 360,000 or so clones, 90% of them singletons. The source material was peripheral blood. These receptors were obtained from a man aged 18 to 29 with active or convalescent COVID-19.

This rearrangement joins TRBV4-2 to TRBJ1-5; D is possibly TRBD1 (5 bases). The V gene lost 2 bases and the J gene lost 4 bases, with 9 bases spanning the gap. Germline V gene sequence: CDR1 LGHNA, CDR2 YNFKEQ. The CDR3 length is 14 residues. In nucleotides, the CDR3 is TGTGCCAGCAGCCAAACAGGTGGTAATCAGCCCCAGCATTTT. Its translation is CASSQTGGNQPQHF.

J is TRBJ1-2 and V is TRBV6-6; TRBD1 matches 10 bases. V shed 6 bases and J 2 bases; nucleotides not matched to a gene: 3. CDR3 size: 14 residues. Germline CDR1 reads MNHNY; CDR2 reads SVGAGI (reference sequence). Written as DNA, the CDR3 is TGTGCCAGCAGAGACAGGGGGCAGAACTATGGCTACACCTTC. It specifies CASRDRGQNYGYTF.

In this sample, this clone turned up a few times. DNA of the CDR3: TGTGCCAGCAGCCCCCAAGTTGGGACAGGGAGTGAAAAACTGTTTTTT. Its protein product is CASSPQVGTGSEKLFF. The chain carries TRBV9 and TRBJ1-4, with 9 bases matching TRBD1. The V gene end was trimmed by 4 bases and the J gene end by 7 bases; junction bases not matched to a gene: 11. This CDR3 contains 16 residues. Germline-derived CDR1 and CDR2 are SGDLS and YYNGEE.

This clone is a singleton in its sample. V gene TRBV7-9 combines with J gene TRBJ2-5; TRBD1 might be the D (6 bases). Germline loops: CDR1 SEHNR, CDR2 FQNEAQ (reference sequence). The CDR3 contains 15 residues. Trimming removed 6 bases at V and 13 bases at J, with 27 bases between. CDR3 nucleotide sequence: TGTGCCAGCAGAAATTTACAGGGCGGGTTGGTTCATCGGTACTTC. Amino acid sequence: CASRNLQGGLVHRYF.

The V call is TRBV4-3, the J call TRBJ2-3; TRBD2 aligns across 9 bases. Germline V gene sequence: CDR1 LGHNA, CDR2 YSLEER. Trimming took 1 base from V and 0 from J; bases not matched to a gene: 5. The CDR3 length is 17 residues. CDR3 protein: CASSQGVAGASTDTQYF. Here the CDR3 DNA reads TGCGCCAGCAGCCAAGGGGTAGCGGGGGCGAGCACAGATACGCAGTATTTT.

The chain couples TRBV19 to TRBJ2-7, with 8 bases matching TRBD2. The V gene end was trimmed by 1 base and the J gene end by 1 base; junction bases not matched to a gene: 6. This CDR3 region has 16 residues. Germline CDR1 is LNHDA and CDR2 is SQIVND (reference sequence). The chain's CDR3 is CASSIAAGGSSYEQYF. The CDR3, as DNA: TGTGCCAGTAGTATAGCGGCGGGGGGTTCTTCCTACGAGCAGTACTTC.

This sequence joins TRBV11-2 and TRBJ1-1, with D possibly matching TRBD1 (6 bases). Germline values: CDR1 SGHAT, CDR2 FQNNGV. With 8 bases removed from V and 6 bases from J, the gap between germline ends came to 19 bases. CDR3 size: 14 residues. CDR3 bases: TGTGCCAGCGGACCCCTCACGGGGGGGCCTGAAGCTTTCTTT. Amino acid sequence: CASGPLTGGPEAFF.

This chain joins TRBV10-3 and TRBJ2-7; 9 bases fit TRBD2. Trimming cost V 2 bases and J 2 bases; bases outside gene matches: 10. The CDR3 consists of 17 residues. CDR1 and CDR2 (germline): ENHRY, SYGVKD. CDR3 sequence reads: CAISERWTSATTYEQYF. The DNA of the CDR3 is TGTGCCATCAGTGAGAGGTGGACTAGCGCGACGACCTACGAGCAGTACTTC.

The chain links TRBV27 to TRBJ2-1, with D tentatively TRBD1 (7 bases). CDR3 length: 16 amino acids. Trimming left V 3 bases short and J 6 bases short, with 18 bases between. Germline CDR1 reads MNHEY; CDR2 reads SMNVEV (reference sequence). CDR3 nucleotide sequence: TGTGCCAGCAGTTTGGAGGGGGCGAGGATAATCAATGAGCAGTTCTTC. This encodes CASSLEGARIINEQFF.

This chain joins TRBV11-2 and TRBJ2-5; 12 nucleotides line up with TRBD2. The CDR3 runs 17 residues. Germline V gene lookup returns CDR1 SGHAT and CDR2 FQNNGV. V shed 5 bases and J 4 bases; nucleotides not matched to a gene: 11. CDR3 nucleotides: TGTGCCAGCAGCCGGCGGCTAGCGGGAGGGGGAGGAGAGACCCAGTACTTC. Translated: CASSRRLAGGGGETQYF.

The chain couples TRBV24-1 to TRBJ1-5; 8 nucleotides agree with TRBD1. The trim removed 9 bases at V and 4 bases at J, leaving 4 bases unmatched. The CDR3 has 13 residues. CDR1 is KGHDR, CDR2 SFDVKD, per germline. The CDR3 DNA follows: TGTGCCACCGCGGACAGGGCGAATCAGCCCCAGCATTTT. Amino acid sequence: CATADRANQPQHF.

This rearrangement joins TRBV6-4 to TRBJ1-2; D is ambiguous. Trimming left V 6 bases short and J 7 bases short, with 9 bases between. Germline assignment: CDR1 MRHNA and CDR2 SNTAGT. The CDR3 is 11 residues long. The CDR3 bases are TGTGCCAGCAGGGGGAGCGGTGGCTACACCTTC. Translation: CASRGSGGYTF.

V is TRBV19 and J is TRBJ2-7; D might be TRBD1 (8 bases). V was clipped by 0 bases and J by 5 bases, with 17 bases between them. Germline V gene sequence: CDR1 LNHDA, CDR2 SQIVND (reference sequence). The length of the CDR3 is 16 residues. The CDR3 here is CASSIERTGRVHEQYF. CDR3 bases: TGTGCCAGTAGTATAGAACGGACAGGGAGGGTCCACGAGCAGTACTTC.